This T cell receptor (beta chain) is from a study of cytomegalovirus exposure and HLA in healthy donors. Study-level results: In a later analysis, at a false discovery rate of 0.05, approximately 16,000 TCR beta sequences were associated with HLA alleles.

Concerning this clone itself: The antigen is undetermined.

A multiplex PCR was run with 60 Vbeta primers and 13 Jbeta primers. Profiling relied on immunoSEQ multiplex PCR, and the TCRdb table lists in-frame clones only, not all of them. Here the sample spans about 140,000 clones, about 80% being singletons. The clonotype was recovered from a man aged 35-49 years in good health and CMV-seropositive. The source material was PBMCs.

The CDR3 protein is CASSFTREYEQYF. The CDR3 DNA sequence: TGTGCCAGCAGCTTTACCAGGGAATACGAGCAGTACTTC. This chain joins TRBV11-1 and TRBJ2-7; TRBD1 is a possible D gene (5 bases). Per germline, CDR1 SGHAT and CDR2 FQDESV (reference sequence). The CDR3 extends over 13 amino acids. V dropped 3 bases and J dropped 4 bases, with 10 bases sitting between them.